This record concerns one T cell receptor (beta chain) sequence. Its antigen has not been determined. No base quality information exists; no much larger clone differs at one position. The method was the immunoSEQ multiplex PCR assay. DNA from the CD4+ T cells that had been cultured and isolated underwent TCR beta CDR3 sequencing. As for how the authors treated the data: Non-productive TCR sequences were discarded, and reads were trimmed to the CDR3 region, with only CDR3s of 7 or more amino acids retained. Antigen-specific clonotypes were identified with the MANAFEST web app by comparing expansion in peptide wells against reference cultures. To be called positive, a clone needed expansion at FDR<0.05 compared with the reference and with all other wells, an odds ratio greater than 5, and a frequency greater than 0.1% in two replicate wells. A clonotype was called cross-reactive if it was significantly expanded both in SARS-CoV-2 spike wells and in at least one common cold coronavirus spike condition. Levenshtein distance calculated with the stringdist R package was used to assess CDR3 similarity, and unrooted trees were constructed with ape in R 3.6.1. TCRdb took this table from immuneACCESS and kept in-frame rearrangements with V and J called. Such tables lack part of the clones; where checked against another copy, unresolved V genes explain under half of the gap, and the rest is unexplained. The DNA gave D and trimming, while V, J and clone size come from that table. The sample records 15,000 or so clones, less than 85% of which are singletons. The ten largest clones capture 25% of the sample.

This entry comes from a study of vaccination effects on CD4 cells after COVID-19 (dated by TCRdb to 2022 to 2024). Background for the entire study: Each participant got two doses of an mRNA SARS-CoV-2 vaccine, either BNT162b2 or mRNA-1273. The study compared SARS-CoV-2 spike-specific CD4+ TCR repertoires before and after mRNA vaccination in COVID-19 convalescent patients and infection-naive vaccine recipients. The full study included some 10 COVID-19 convalescent patients and several SARS-CoV-2-naive healthy vaccine recipients. Cultures from other donors in the study were sequenced with the Oncomine TCR Beta short-read assay on an Illumina iSeq 100. The full study reports these points: Both infection-induced and vaccine-induced clones contracted markedly at late post-vaccination timepoints, which is consistent with waning T cell responses. Only a small number of convalescent patients were included, and no early post-infection timepoints were available, which limited the study. In healthy vaccine recipients, vaccine-induced clones were almost all SARS-CoV-2 mono-reactive, with only 1 of 255 cross-reactive with common cold coronaviruses.

The ViraFEST assay stimulated PBMC with viral peptide pools and then used TCR sequencing to identify antigen-specific CD4+ T cell clonotypes by expansion. After around 11 days of culture, CD4+ T cells were isolated with the EasySep CD4+ T cell isolation kit. Negative nucleocapsid antibody results before and after vaccination confirmed that the healthy vaccine recipients had no prior SARS-CoV-2 infection. Some 2.2 million PBMC per well were cultured in IMDM with about 4.6% human AB serum, around 10 IU/ml IL-2 and gentamicin, plus 10 ug/ml peptides. On days 3 and 7, half of the culture medium was replaced with fresh IL-2-containing medium. Unless otherwise noted, each peptide stimulation condition was cultured in triplicate wells. PBMC were separated from whole blood using Ficoll-Paque Plus gradient centrifugation and were then either cryopreserved at -140C or used fresh. Overlapping peptide pools spanned the spike proteins of SARS-CoV-2 and the common cold coronaviruses HCoV-NL63, HCoV-OC43 and HCoV-229E. The QIAamp micro DNA kit was used to extract genomic DNA from the cultured CD4+ T cells.

This receptor was identified in a human donor who received a COVID-19 vaccine. The sample here was CD4+ T cells from PBMCs cultured with HCoV-229E spike peptides, taken before COVID-19 vaccination. The cell subset or site label here, explained by the study, means: HCoV-229E spike overlapping peptide pool stimulation.

The DNA sequence is TGTGCCTATAACAGGGATGGCTACACCTTC. This translates into CAYNRDGYTF. The sequence joins TRBV30 to TRBJ1-2; TRBD1 could be the D gene, as 6 bases match. V is pared back by 7 bases and J by 6 bases, with 9 bases lying between the germline termini. The CDR3 runs 10 residues from the cysteine to the phenylalanine. Only CDR3 DNA is held: 30 bases, read in frame from base 1. Sequences GTSNPN (CDR1) and SVGIG (CDR2) are obtained from the germline V gene (reference sequence).